This T cell receptor (beta chain) was captured in a study of read filtering for tumor transcriptome and immune sequencing. Overall study: 8 patients were R-ISS I, 16 were R-ISS II, roughly 7 were R-ISS III. TCR-mapped reads were about 4 to 11 million with IR-seq versus 85 to 1273 with RNA-seq.

Study findings and constraints: The CD138-negative fraction was mixed bone marrow immune cells, not pure T cells.

The library was built from about 400 ng RNA with molecular barcoded adaptors for alpha/delta and beta/gamma chains. TCRdb analysed the reads with MiXCR anew, one entry per CDR3 protein. The data contain around 140,000 distinct CDR3 sequences, 13% of them singletons. There are a few counts of this clonotype. Its specificity is unknown. Germline V gene sequence: CDR1 LNHNV, CDR2 YYDKDF (reference sequence). J was trimmed by 7 bases and V by 1 base; bases with no gene match: 8. This CDR3 spans 16 amino acids. The chain joins TRBV15 to TRBJ2-1, with 9 bases fitting TRBD2. This sequence originates from a donor aged 40 or over with multiple myeloma. The sequencing sample was made of a population of CD138-negative cells sorted from bone marrow. CDR3 loop: CATSRAIAGEGNEQFF. CDR3 DNA: TGTGCCACCAGCAGAGCGATAGCGGGAGAGGGGAATGAGCAGTTCTTC. Full variable domain (outside the CDR3, taken from reference TRBV15 and TRBJ2-1): DAMVIQNPRYQVTQFGKPVTLSCSQTLNHNVMYWYQQKSSQAPKLLFHYYDKDFNNEADTPDNFQSRRPNTSFCFLDIRSPGLGDTAMYLCATSRAIAGEGNEQFFGPGTRLTVL.